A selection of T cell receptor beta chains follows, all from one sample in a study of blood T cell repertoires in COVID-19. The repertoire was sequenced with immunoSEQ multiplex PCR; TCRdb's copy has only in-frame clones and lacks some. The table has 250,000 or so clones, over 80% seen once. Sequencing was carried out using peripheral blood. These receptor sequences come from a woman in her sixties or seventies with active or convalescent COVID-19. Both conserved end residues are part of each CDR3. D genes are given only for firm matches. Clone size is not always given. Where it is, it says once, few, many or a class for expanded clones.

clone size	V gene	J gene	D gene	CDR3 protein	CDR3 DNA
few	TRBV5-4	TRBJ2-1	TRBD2	CASSLKRGVYNEQFF	TGTGCCAGCAGCTTAAAGCGGGGGGTTTACAATGAGCAGTTCTTC
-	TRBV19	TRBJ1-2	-	CASPEGGPSYGYTF	TGTGCCAGTCCCGAGGGGGGGCCTAGCTATGGCTACACCTTC
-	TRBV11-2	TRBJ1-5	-	CASSLAVDRPQHF	TGTGCCAGCAGCTTAGCGGTGGACAGACCCCAGCATTTT
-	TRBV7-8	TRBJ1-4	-	CASSPDRRNEKLFF	TGTGCCAGCAGCCCAGACAGGCGTAATGAAAAACTGTTTTTT
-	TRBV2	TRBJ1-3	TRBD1	CASSGGTVSGNTIYF	TGTGCCAGCAGTGGAGGGACAGTCTCTGGAAACACCATATATTTT
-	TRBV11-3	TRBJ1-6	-	CASSTNPGGRSPLHF	TGTGCCAGCAGCACAAACCCCGGGGGGCGGTCACCCCTCCACTTT
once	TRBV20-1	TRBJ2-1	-	CSANPGKEQFF	TGCAGTGCTAATCCGGGAAAAGAGCAGTTCTTC
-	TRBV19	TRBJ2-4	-	CASRTALAKNIQYF	TGTGCCAGCAGGACAGCACTAGCCAAAAACATTCAGTACTTC
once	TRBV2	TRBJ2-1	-	CASRYDRNNEQFF	TGTGCCAGCAGATATGACAGAAACAATGAGCAGTTCTTC
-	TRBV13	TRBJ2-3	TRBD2	CASSISGRAFTDTQYF	TGTGCCAGCAGCATTAGCGGGAGGGCCTTCACAGATACGCAGTATTTT
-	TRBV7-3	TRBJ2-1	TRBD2	CASSFGAGGGNEQFF	TGTGCCAGCAGCTTTGGGGCGGGAGGGGGCAATGAGCAGTTCTTC
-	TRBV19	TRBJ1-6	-	CASSIVTGPNSPLHF	TGTGCCAGTAGTATAGTAACAGGGCCTAATTCACCCCTCCACTTT
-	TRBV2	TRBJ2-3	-	CASSGGLTDTQYF	TGTGCCAGCAGCGGCGGGCTCACAGATACGCAGTATTTT
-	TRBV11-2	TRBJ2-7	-	CASSSGGHFSIYEQYF	TGTGCCAGCAGCTCAGGGGGGCACTTCTCGATCTACGAGCAGTACTTC
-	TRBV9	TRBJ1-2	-	CASSVAREGNYGYTF	TGTGCCAGCAGCGTAGCTCGGGAAGGGAACTATGGCTACACCTTC
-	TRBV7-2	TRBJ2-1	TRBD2	CASSLVPLSGRAQDNEQFF	TGTGCCAGCAGCTTAGTTCCCCTCAGCGGGAGGGCCCAGGACAATGAGCAGTTCTTC
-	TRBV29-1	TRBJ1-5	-	CSVEDVQVSNQPQHF	TGCAGCGTTGAAGATGTGCAGGTTAGCAATCAGCCCCAGCATTTT
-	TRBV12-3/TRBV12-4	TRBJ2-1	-	CASSFEGYNEQFF	TGTGCCAGCAGTTTCGAGGGCTACAATGAGCAGTTCTTC
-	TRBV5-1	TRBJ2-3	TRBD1	CASSLGQGIDTQYF	TGCGCCAGCAGCTTAGGACAGGGAATAGATACGCAGTATTTT
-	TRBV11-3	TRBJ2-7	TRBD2	CASSFSGRAYEQYF	TGTGCCAGCAGCTTTAGCGGGAGGGCCTACGAGCAGTACTTC
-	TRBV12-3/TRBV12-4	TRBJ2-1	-	CASSLVENEQFF	TGTGCCAGCAGTTTAGTAGAGAATGAGCAGTTCTTC
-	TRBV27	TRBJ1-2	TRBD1	CASSLGSAGTGPYGYTF	TGTGCCAGCAGTTTAGGGTCCGCCGGGACAGGGCCCTATGGCTACACCTTC
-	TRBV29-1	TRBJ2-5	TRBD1	CSAMTGGQETQYF	TGCAGCGCAATGACAGGGGGCCAGGAGACCCAGTACTTC
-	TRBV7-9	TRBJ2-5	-	CASSSTPGSQETQYF	TGTGCCAGCAGCTCCACCCCGGGGAGCCAAGAGACCCAGTACTTC
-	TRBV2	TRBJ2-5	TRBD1	CASSSPGQGGETQYF	TGTGCCAGCAGTTCTCCGGGACAGGGGGGTGAGACCCAGTACTTC
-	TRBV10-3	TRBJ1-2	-	CAISGENYGYTF	TGTGCCATCAGTGGTGAGAACTATGGCTACACCTTC
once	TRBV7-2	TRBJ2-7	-	CASSSFRGPISEQYF	TGTGCCAGCAGCTCGTTCAGAGGCCCCATCTCGGAGCAGTACTTC
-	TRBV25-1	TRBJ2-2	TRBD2	CASSPTSSGGVTGELFF	TGTGCCAGCAGTCCGACCTCTAGCGGGGGGGTTACCGGGGAGCTGTTTTTT
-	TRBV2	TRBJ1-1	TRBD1	CASSRQGVGTEAFF	TGTGCCAGCAGTCGACAGGGGGTTGGCACTGAAGCTTTCTTT
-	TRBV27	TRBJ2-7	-	CASSITSSYEQYF	TGTGCCAGCAGCATAACTAGTTCCTACGAGCAGTACTTC
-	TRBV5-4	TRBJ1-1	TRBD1	CASSWTTGGITEAFF	TGTGCCAGCAGCTGGACGACAGGGGGCATAACTGAAGCTTTCTTT
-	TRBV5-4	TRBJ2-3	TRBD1	CASSLGFQDRDSPDTQYF	TGTGCCAGCAGCTTGGGATTTCAGGACAGGGATTCCCCAGATACGCAGTATTTT